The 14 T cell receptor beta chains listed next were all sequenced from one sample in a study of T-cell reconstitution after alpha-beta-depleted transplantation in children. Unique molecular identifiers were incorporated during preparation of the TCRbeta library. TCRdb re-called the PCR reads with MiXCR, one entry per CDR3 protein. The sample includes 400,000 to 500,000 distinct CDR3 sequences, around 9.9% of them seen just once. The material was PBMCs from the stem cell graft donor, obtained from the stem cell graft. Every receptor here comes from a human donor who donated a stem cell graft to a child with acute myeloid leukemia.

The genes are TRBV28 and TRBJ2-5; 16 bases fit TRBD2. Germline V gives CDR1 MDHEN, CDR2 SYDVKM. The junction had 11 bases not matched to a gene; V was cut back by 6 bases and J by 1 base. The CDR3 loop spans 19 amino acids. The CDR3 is CASRLGLAGGPVRQETQYF. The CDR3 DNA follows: TGTGCCAGCAGACTGGGACTAGCGGGAGGGCCGGTTCGCCAAGAGACCCAGTACTTC.

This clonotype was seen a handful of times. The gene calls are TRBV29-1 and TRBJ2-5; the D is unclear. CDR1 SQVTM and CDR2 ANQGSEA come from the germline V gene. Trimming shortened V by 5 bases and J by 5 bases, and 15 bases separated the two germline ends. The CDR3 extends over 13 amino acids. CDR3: CSVLNSLGETQYF. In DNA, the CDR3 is TGCAGCGTTTTAAACAGCCTCGGTGAGACCCAGTACTTC.

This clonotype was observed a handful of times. In DNA form, the CDR3 reads TGTGCCAGCAGCTCGGGACTAAACCAAGAGACCCAGTACTTC. Its translation: CASSSGLNQETQYF. The V and J genes are TRBV5-5 and TRBJ2-5; 7 bases fit TRBD2. CDR1 SGHKS and CDR2 YYEKEE come from the germline V gene (reference sequence). After removal of 3 bases from V and 0 bases from J, the junction contained 2 bases not matched to a gene. The CDR3 totals 14 residues.

The CDR3 DNA sequence: TGCAGTGCTAGAGATATGGCATCCTTCACAGATACGCAGTATTTT. Translating it yields CSARDMASFTDTQYF. This chain connects TRBV20-1 to TRBJ2-3, with D uncertain. The CDR3 spans 15 residues. Trimming took off 0 bases at V and 2 bases at J, with 12 bases between the two ends. CDR1 and CDR2 from the germline V gene are DFQATT and SNEGSKA (reference sequence).

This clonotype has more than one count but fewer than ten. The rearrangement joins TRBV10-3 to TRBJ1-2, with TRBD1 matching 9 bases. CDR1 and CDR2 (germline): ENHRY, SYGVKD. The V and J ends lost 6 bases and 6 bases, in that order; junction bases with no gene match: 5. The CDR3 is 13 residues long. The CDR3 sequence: CAIRTGGSHGYTF. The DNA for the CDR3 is TGTGCCATCAGGACAGGGGGGAGCCATGGCTACACCTTC.

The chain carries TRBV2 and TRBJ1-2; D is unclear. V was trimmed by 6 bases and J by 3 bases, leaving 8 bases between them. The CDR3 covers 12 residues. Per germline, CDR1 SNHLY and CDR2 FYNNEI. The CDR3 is CASRVADYGYTF. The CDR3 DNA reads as TGTGCCAGCAGAGTGGCAGACTATGGCTACACCTTC.

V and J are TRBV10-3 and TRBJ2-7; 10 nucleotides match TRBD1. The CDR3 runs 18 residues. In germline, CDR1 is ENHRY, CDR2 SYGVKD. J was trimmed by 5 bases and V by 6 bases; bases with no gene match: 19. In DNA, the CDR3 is TGTGCCATCAGGACCGCGGGACAGGGGCGGGCGGGTAGTCACGAGCAGTACTTC. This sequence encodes CAIRTAGQGRAGSHEQYF.

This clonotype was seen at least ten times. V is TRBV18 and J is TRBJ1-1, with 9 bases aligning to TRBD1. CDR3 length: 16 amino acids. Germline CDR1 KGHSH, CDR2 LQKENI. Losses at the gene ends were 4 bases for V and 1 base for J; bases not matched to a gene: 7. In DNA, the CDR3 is TGTGCCAGCTCACGAAACTGGGGACAGGGGAACACTGAAGCTTTCTTT. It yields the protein CASSRNWGQGNTEAFF.

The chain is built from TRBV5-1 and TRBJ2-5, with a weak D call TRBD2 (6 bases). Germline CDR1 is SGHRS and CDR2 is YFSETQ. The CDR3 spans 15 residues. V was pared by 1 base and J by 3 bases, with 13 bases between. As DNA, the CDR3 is TGCGCCAGCAGCTTGAGGCCGGGACTCAAAGAGACCCAGTACTTC. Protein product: CASSLRPGLKETQYF.

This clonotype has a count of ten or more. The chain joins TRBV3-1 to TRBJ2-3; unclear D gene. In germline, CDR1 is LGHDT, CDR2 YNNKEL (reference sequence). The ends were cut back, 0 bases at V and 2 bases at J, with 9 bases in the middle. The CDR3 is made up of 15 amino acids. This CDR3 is CASSQEGWNTDTQYF. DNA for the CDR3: TGTGCCAGCAGCCAAGAGGGGTGGAACACAGATACGCAGTATTTT.

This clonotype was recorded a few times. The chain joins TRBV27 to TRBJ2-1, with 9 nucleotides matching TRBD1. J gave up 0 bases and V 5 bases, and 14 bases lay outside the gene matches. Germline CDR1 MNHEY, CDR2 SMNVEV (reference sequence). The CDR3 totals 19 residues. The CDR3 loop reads CASSRPGTGPQSSYNEQFF. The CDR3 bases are TGTGCCAGCAGTCGACCCGGGACAGGGCCTCAGAGCTCCTACAATGAGCAGTTCTTC.

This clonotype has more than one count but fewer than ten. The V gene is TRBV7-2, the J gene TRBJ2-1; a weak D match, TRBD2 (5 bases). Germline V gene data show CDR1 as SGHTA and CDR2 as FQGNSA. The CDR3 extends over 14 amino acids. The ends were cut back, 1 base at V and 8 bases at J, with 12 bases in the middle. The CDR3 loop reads CASSLEPGIYEQFF. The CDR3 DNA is TGTGCCAGCAGCTTAGAGCCGGGGATTTATGAGCAGTTCTTC.

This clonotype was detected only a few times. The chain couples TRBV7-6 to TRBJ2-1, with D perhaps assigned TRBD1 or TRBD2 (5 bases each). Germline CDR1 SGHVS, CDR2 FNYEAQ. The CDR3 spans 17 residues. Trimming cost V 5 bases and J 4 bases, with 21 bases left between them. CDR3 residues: CASSPPEGTQGYNEQFF. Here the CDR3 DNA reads TGTGCCAGCAGCCCGCCAGAAGGGACCCAGGGATACAATGAGCAGTTCTTC. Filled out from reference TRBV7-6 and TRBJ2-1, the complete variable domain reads GAGVSQSPRYKVTKRGQDVALRCDPISGHVSLYWYRQALGQGPEFLTYFNYEAQQDKSGLPNDRFSAERPEGSISTLTIQRTEQRDSAMYRCASSPPEGTQGYNEQFFGPGTRLTVL.

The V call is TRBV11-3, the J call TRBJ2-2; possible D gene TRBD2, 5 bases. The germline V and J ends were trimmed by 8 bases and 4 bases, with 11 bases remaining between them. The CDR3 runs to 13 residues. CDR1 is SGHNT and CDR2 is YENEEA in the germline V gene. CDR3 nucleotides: TGTGCCAGCGAGGGAACTACCACCGGGGAGCTGTTTTTT. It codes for CASEGTTTGELFF.